The source of this T cell receptor (beta chain) is a study of Graves' ophthalmopathy and Graves' hyperthyroidism. About the study: The blood sample was drawn at first diagnosis and before any treatment. Study outcomes and limitations: With roughly 65% sensitivity and approximately 72% specificity, the model predicted ophthalmopathy progression.

Using RNA transcripts, the TCR beta CDR3 regions were amplified. HTBI primers were employed in first-round RT-PCR, then a second-round multiplex PCR followed. TCRdb fed the multiplex PCR reads into MiXCR, producing one record per CDR3 protein. This table has some 410,000 distinct CDR3 sequences, under 25% appearing once. Enrolled hyperthyroidism patients had a new diagnosis, a duration under 2 months, and an age of 18 to 65. This clonotype is a singleton in its sample. Its antigen is as yet unknown. V lost 0 bases and J lost 3, with 11 bases in between. This CDR3 has 14 amino acids. Germline CDR1 is GTSNPN and CDR2 is SVGIG (reference sequence).

The clonotype was recovered from a young woman with stable Graves' hyperthyroidism. Input material: peripheral blood. The chain employs TRBV30 and TRBJ1-2; a weak D match, TRBD1 (6 bases). CDR3 coding DNA: TGTGCCTGGAGTGTCAGTCAGGGGTACTATGGCTACACCTTC. This codes for CAWSVSQGYYGYTF.